A single sample is the source of the 8 T cell receptor beta chains below, sequenced in a study of blood T cells in healthy people across ages. Next came a second PCR, run for about 7 to 12 cycles, which used a sample-barcoded 5' primer along with a J-beta primer mix. TCRdb reprocessed the 5' RACE reads via MiXCR and lists one record per CDR3 protein. The sample contains about 840,000 distinct CDR3 sequences, 25% to 35% of which appear only once. These data also formed part of another study, on T cells of mothers and their children.

The sample comprised blood. These receptors were collected from a woman aged 35 to 49 in good health.

The chain combines TRBV9 with TRBJ1-1; no reliable D call. CDR1 is SGDLS and CDR2 is YYNGEE in the germline V gene. This CDR3 is 13 amino acids long. Trimming pared 4 bases from V and 2 bases from J, leaving 9 bases between. The CDR3 reads CASSFLTNTEAFF. The DNA for the CDR3 is TGTGCCAGCAGCTTCTTAACAAACACTGAAGCTTTCTTT.

This clonotype showed up just a few times. V gene TRBV28 combines with J gene TRBJ1-2; 10 nucleotides line up with TRBD1. CDR1 is MDHEN, CDR2 SYDVKM, per germline. The CDR3 extends over 15 amino acids. V gave up 7 bases and J gave up 6 bases; unmatched junction bases: 11. The CDR3 region has the DNA TGTGCCAGCACCGTTTATCTGACAGGGGGCAATGGCTACACCTTC. Translation gives CASTVYLTGGNGYTF.

The chain uses TRBV5-1 and TRBJ2-5; 7 bases map to TRBD2. Germline lookup yields CDR1 SGHRS and CDR2 YFSETQ. The ends lost 5 bases at V and 5 bases at J; junction bases unmatched: 12. CDR3 length: 15 amino acids. The CDR3 region is CASSQRDPDVETQYF. CDR3 nucleotides: TGCGCCAGCAGTCAGCGGGACCCCGACGTCGAGACCCAGTACTTC.

This clonotype was recorded a few times. The CDR3 nucleotides read TGTGCCAGCAGCCCGTTCCGAGGGTTCGAGCAGTACTTC. As protein: CASSPFRGFEQYF. The rearrangement joins TRBV13 to TRBJ2-7; weak D call: TRBD2 (5 bases). V was pared by 5 bases and J by 6 bases, with 14 bases between. The CDR3 runs to 13 residues. Germline-derived CDR1 and CDR2 are PRHDT and FYEKMQ (reference sequence).

As for this clonotype: Being one base from a much bigger clone, this may be a read error. The genes are TRBV20-1 and TRBJ2-6; D is possibly TRBD1 or TRBD2 (6 bases each). The CDR3 length is 16 residues. In germline, CDR1 is DFQATT, CDR2 SNEGSKA (reference sequence). This CDR3 is CSARTFGGTGASVLTF. The CDR3 bases are TGCAGTGCTAGGACCTTCGGCGGGACGGGGGCCAGCGTCCTGACTTTC.

This sequence joins TRBV5-1 and TRBJ2-5; D gene unclear. The V gene's germline CDR1 is SGHRS and CDR2 YFSETQ. Trimming pared 2 bases from V and 5 bases from J, leaving 7 bases between. This CDR3 contains 12 residues. CDR3 sequence reads: CASSFVRETQYF. The CDR3 DNA is TGCGCCAGCAGCTTCGTTCGGGAGACCCAGTACTTC. Combining the CDR3 with reference TRBV5-1 and TRBJ2-5 gives the whole variable domain KAGVTQTPRYLIKTRGQQVTLSCSPISGHRSVSWYQQTPGQGLQFLFEYFSETQRNKGNFPGRFSGRQFSNSRSEMNVSTLELGDSALYLCASSFVRETQYFGPGTRLLVL.

This sequence joins TRBV11-2 and TRBJ2-7, with TRBD2 matching 12 bases. The J call may be in error: the DNA end matches TRBJ2-5 better. The CDR3 runs to 14 residues. Germline CDR1 reads SGHAT; CDR2 reads FQNNGV. The CDR3 is CASSYLAGGKTQYF. The CDR3 DNA reads TGTGCCAGCAGCTACCTAGCGGGGGGGAAGACCCAGTACTTC.

This chain uses TRBV20-1 with TRBJ1-4; D may be TRBD1 (5 bases). Germline V lookup: CDR1 DFQATT, CDR2 SNEGSKA (reference sequence). The CDR3 has 15 residues. The V gene lost 0 bases and the J gene lost 5 bases, with 13 bases spanning the gap. CDR3 nucleotide sequence: TGCAGTGCTAGAGATCCGGGGCGGCTAAATGAAAAACTGTTTTTT. It codes for CSARDPGRLNEKLFF.